This entry is about one T cell receptor (beta chain). The data stem from a study of blood T cell repertoires in COVID-19. Looking at the study overall: Italy, Spain and the United States were the sources of the convalescent and acute COVID-19 samples.

As processed by the authors: For nucleated cells, counts were estimated from reference gene primer amplification. Only in-frame clones appear in the TCRdb table, and some are missing; sequencing was by immunoSEQ multiplex PCR. D and trimming were read from the DNA, whereas the V and J calls and clone size are those reported in that table. The sample holds roughly 60,000 clones; 75% to 85% are singletons and the top ten take more than 5%. CDR3 length: 17 amino acids. Germline CDR1 reads LGHNT; CDR2 reads FRNRAP. The V end lost 3 bases, the J end lost 3 bases, and 20 bases lay between the germline ends.

The sequencing input was peripheral blood. This clonotype was sampled from a woman aged 60 to 75 with acute or convalescent COVID-19. The chain recombines TRBV12-5 with TRBJ2-5, with D perhaps TRBD1 (6 bases). The CDR3 region is CASGFSLWQGPKETQYF. CDR3 DNA: TGTGCTAGTGGTTTCTCCCTCTGGCAGGGGCCTAAAGAGACCCAGTACTTC.